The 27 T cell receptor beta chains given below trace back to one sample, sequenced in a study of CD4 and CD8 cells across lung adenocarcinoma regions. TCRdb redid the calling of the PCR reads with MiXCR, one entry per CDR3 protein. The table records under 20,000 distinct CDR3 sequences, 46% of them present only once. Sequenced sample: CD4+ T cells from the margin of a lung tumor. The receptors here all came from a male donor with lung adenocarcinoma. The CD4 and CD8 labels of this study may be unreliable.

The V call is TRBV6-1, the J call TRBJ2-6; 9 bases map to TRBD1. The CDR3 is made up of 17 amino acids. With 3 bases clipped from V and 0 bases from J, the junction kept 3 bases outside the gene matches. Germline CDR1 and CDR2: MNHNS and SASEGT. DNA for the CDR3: TGTGCCAGCAGTGACCGGGACAGGGTCTCTGGGGCCAACGTCCTGACTTTC. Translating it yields CASSDRDRVSGANVLTF.

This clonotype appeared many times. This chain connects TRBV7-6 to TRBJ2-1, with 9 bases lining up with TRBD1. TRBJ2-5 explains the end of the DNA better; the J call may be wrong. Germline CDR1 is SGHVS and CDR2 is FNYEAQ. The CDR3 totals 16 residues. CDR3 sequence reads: CASSLGGGGQGETQYF. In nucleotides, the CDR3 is TGTGCCAGCAGCTTAGGAGGAGGGGGACAGGGAGAGACCCAGTACTTC.

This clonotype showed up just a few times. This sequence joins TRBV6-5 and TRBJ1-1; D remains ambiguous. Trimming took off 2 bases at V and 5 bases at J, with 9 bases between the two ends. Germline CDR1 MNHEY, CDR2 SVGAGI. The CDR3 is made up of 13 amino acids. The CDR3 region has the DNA TGTGCCAGCAGTTACAGTCGGGTGACTGAAGCTTTCTTT. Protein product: CASSYSRVTEAFF.

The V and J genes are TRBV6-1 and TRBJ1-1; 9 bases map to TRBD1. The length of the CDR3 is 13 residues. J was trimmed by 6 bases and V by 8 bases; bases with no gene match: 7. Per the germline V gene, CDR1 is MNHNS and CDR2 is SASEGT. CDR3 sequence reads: CASSGTGRSEAFF. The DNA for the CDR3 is TGTGCCAGCTCCGGGACAGGGCGATCTGAAGCTTTCTTT.

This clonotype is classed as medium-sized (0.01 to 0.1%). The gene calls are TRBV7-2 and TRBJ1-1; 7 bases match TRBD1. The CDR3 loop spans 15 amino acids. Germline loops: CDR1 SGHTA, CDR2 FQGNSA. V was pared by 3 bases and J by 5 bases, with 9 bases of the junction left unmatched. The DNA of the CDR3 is TGTGCCAGCAGCTTCGCCCCGACAGGGAGGACTGAAGCTTTCTTT. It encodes CASSFAPTGRTEAFF. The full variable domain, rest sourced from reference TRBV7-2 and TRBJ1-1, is GAGVSQSPSNKVTEKGKDVELRCDPISGHTALYWYRQSLGQGLEFLIYFQGNSAPDKSGLPSDRFSAERTGGSVSTLTIQRTQQEDSAVYLCASSFAPTGRTEAFFGQGTRLTVV.

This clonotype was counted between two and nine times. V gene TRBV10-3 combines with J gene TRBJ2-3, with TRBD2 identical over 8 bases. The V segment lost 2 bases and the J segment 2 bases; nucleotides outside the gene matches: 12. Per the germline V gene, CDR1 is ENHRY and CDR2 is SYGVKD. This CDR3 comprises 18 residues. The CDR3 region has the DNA TGTGCCATCAGTGAGCCCCACCGGATAGCGGGGCCCACAGATACGCAGTATTTT. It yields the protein CAISEPHRIAGPTDTQYF.

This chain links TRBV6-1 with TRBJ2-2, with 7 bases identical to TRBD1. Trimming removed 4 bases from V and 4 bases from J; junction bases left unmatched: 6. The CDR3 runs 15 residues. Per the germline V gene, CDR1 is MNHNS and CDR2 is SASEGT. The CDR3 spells CASSVGRGSTGELFF. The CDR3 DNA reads TGTGCCAGCAGTGTTGGCAGGGGGTCCACCGGGGAGCTGTTTTTT.

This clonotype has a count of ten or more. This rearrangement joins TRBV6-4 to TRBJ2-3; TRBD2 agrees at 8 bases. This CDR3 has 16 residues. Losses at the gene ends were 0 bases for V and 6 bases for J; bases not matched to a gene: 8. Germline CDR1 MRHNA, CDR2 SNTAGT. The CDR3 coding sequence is TGTGCCAGCAGTGACTCGGCGGGAGGACCCCGTGATACGCAGTATTTT. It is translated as CASSDSAGGPRDTQYF.

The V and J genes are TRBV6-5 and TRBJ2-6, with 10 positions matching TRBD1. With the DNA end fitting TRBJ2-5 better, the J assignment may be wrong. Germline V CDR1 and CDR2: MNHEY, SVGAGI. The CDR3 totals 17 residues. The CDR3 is CASSYPLPGTGVETQYF. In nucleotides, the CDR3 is TGTGCCAGCAGTTACCCGCTGCCCGGGACAGGGGTAGAAACCCAGTACTTC.

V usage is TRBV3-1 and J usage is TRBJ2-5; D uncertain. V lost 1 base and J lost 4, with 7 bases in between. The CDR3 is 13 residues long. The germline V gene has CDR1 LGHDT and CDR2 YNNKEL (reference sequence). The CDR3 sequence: CASSQGIRETQYF. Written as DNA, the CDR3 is TGTGCCAGCAGCCAAGGGATCCGAGAGACCCAGTACTTC.

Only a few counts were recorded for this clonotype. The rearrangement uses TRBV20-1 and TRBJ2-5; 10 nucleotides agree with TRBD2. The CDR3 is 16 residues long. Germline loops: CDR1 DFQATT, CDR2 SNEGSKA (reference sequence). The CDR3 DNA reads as TGCAGGGCCTATGGAGCGGGAGGGCCGGTTTTGGAGACCCAGTACTTC. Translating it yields CRAYGAGGPVLETQYF.

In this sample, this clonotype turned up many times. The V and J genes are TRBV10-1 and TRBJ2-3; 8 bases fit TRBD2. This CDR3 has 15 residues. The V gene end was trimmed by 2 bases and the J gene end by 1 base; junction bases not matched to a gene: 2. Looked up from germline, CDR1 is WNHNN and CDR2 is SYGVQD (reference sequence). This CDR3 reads CASSEEGLGTDTQYF. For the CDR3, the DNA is TGCGCCAGCAGTGAGGAGGGACTAGGCACAGATACGCAGTATTTT.

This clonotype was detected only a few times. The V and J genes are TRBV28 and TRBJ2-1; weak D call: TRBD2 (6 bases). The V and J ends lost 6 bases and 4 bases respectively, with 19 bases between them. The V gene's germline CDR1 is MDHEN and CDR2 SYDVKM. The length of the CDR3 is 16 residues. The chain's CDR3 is CASRVGREPRYNEQFF. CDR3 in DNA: TGTGCCAGCAGGGTAGGGCGGGAACCGCGGTACAATGAGCAGTTCTTC.

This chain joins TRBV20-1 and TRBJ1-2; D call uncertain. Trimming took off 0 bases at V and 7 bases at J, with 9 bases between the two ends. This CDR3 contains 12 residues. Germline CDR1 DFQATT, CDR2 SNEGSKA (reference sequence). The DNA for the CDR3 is TGCAGTGCTAGAGATCCAGCGATTGGCTACACCTTC. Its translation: CSARDPAIGYTF.

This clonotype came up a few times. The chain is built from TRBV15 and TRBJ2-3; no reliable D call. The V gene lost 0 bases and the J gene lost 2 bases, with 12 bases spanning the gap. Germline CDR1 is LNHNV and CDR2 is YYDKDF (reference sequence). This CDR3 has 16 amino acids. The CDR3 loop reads CATSREGRKLTDTQYF. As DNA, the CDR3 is TGTGCCACCAGCAGAGAGGGAAGGAAACTCACAGATACGCAGTATTTT. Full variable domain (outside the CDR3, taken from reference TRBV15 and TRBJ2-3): DAMVIQNPRYQVTQFGKPVTLSCSQTLNHNVMYWYQQKSSQAPKLLFHYYDKDFNNEADTPDNFQSRRPNTSFCFLDIRSPGLGDTAMYLCATSREGRKLTDTQYFGPGTRLTVL.

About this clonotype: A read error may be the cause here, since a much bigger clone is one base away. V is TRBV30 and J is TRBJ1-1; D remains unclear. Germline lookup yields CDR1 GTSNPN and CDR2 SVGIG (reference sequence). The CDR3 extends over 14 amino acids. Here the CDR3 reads CARSEGGISTEAFF. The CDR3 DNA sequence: TGTGCCCGGAGTGAGGGAGGGATTAGCACTGAAGCTTTCTTT.

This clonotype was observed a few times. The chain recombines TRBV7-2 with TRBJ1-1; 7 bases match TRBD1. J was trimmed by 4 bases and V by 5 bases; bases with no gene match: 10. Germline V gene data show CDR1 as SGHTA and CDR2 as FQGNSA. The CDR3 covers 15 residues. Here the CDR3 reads CASSSRDSIRTEAFF. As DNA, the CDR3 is TGTGCCAGCAGCAGTCGGGACAGCATCCGCACTGAAGCTTTCTTT.

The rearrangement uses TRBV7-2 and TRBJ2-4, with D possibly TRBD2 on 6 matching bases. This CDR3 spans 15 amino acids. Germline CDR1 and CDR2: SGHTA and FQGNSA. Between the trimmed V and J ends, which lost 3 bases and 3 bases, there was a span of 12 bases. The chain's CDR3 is CASSLGGPLKNIQYF. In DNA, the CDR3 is TGTGCCAGCAGCTTGGGGGGACCTCTCAAAAACATTCAGTACTTC.

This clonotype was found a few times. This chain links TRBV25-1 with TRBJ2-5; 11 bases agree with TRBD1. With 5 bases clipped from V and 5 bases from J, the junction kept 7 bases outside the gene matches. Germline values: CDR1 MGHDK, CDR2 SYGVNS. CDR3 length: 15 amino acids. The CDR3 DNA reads TGTGCCAGCAGTCGGGGGACAGGGGGATCCGAGACCCAGTACTTC. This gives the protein CASSRGTGGSETQYF.

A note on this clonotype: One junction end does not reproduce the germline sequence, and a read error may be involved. The CDR3 nucleotides read TGTGCCACCAGCGCGGGGGGGAGGGGACAGGGACCAGATACCCAGTATTTT. Translated, it gives CATSAGGRGQGPDTQYF. The rearrangement links TRBV15 to TRBJ2-3, with D perhaps being TRBD1 or TRBD2 (9 bases each). Germline CDR1 LNHNV, CDR2 YYDKDF (reference sequence). The CDR3 is 17 amino acids.

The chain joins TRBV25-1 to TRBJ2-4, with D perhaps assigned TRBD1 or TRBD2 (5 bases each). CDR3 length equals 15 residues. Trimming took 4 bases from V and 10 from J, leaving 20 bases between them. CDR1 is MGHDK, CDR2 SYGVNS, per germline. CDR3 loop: CASSVRDLRQAIQYF. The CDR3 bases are TGTGCCAGCAGTGTCCGGGACCTCCGCCAAGCGATTCAGTACTTC.

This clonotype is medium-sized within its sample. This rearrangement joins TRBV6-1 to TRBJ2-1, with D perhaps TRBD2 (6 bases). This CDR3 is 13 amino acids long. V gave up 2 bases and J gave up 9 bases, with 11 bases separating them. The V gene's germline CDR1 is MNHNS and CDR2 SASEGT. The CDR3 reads CASSESGLGEQFF. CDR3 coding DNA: TGTGCCAGCAGTGAAAGCGGGCTAGGTGAGCAGTTCTTC.

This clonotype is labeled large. In DNA form, the CDR3 reads TGTGCCAGCACCACAGCGGGAGTCTCCTACAATGAGCAGTTCTTC. Its translation is CASTTAGVSYNEQFF. The rearrangement uses TRBV6-5 and TRBJ2-1; 8 bases are a match to TRBD2. The junction had 5 bases not matched to a gene; V was cut back by 7 bases and J by 0 bases. Looked up from germline, CDR1 is MNHEY and CDR2 is SVGAGI. This CDR3 region has 15 residues.

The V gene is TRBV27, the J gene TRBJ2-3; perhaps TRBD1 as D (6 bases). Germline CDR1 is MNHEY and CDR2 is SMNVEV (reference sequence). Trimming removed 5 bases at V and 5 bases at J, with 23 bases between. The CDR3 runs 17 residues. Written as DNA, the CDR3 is TGTGCCAGCAGTCCTGGCCGAGGGGGTTCTGGCAAAGATACGCAGTATTTT. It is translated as CASSPGRGGSGKDTQYF.

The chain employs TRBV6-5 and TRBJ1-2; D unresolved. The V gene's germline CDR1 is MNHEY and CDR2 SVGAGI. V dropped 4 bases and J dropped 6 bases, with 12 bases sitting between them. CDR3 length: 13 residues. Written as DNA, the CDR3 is TGTGCCAGCAGTTTAAGAGGGATGGATGGCTACACCTTC. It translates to CASSLRGMDGYTF.

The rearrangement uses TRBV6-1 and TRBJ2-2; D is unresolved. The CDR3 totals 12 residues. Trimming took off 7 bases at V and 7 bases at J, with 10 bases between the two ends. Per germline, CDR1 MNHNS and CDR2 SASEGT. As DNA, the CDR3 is TGTGCCAGCAAACCTGACATCGGGGAGCTGTTTTTT. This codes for CASKPDIGELFF.

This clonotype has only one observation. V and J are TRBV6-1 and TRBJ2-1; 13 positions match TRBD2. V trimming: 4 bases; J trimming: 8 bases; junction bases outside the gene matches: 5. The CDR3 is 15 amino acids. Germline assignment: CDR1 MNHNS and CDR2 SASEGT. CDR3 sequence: CASSAGLAGVYEQFF. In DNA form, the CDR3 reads TGTGCCAGCAGTGCCGGACTAGCGGGAGTTTATGAGCAGTTCTTC.